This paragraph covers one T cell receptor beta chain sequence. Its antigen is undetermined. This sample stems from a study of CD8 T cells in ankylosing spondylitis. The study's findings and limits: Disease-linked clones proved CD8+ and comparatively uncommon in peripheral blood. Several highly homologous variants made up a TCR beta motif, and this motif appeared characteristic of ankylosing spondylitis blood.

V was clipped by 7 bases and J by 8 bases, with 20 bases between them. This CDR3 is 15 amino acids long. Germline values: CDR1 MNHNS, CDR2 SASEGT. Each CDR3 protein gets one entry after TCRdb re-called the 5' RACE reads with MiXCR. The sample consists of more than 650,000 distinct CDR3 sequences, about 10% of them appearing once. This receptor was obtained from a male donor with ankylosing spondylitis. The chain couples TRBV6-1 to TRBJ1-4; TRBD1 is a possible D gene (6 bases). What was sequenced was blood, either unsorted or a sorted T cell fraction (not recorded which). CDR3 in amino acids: CASIRSQGWEEKLFF. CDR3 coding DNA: TGTGCCAGCATCAGATCACAGGGCTGGGAAGAAAAACTGTTTTTT.